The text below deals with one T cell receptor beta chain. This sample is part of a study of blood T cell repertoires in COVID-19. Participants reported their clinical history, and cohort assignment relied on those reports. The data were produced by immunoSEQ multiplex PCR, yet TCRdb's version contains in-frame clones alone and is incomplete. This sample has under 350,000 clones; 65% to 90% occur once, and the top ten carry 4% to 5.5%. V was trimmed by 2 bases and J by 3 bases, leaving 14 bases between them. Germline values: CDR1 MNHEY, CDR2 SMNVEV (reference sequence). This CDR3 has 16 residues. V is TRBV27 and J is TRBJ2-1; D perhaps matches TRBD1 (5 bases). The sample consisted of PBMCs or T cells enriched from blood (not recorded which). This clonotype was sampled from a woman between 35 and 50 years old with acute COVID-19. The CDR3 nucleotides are TGTGCCAGCAGTTTAGGGCCCCCAGGGTACTACAATGAGCAGTTCTTC. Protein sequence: CASSLGPPGYYNEQFF.